This T cell receptor beta chain originates from a study of response to subunit inactivated influenza vaccine. Study-level findings and limits: It was the authors' suggestion that each seasonal influenza vaccination recruits few new T cells.

The germline CDR1 and CDR2 sequences are SEHNR and FQNEAQ (reference sequence). V shed 1 base and J shed 2 bases, with 15 bases lying between them. The CDR3 totals 17 residues. Details on this clonotype: Its target is not known.

One entry per CDR3 protein results from TCRdb running MiXCR on the RT-PCR reads. The profile shows around 540,000 distinct CDR3 sequences, about an eighth of them singletons. The chain carries TRBV7-9 and TRBJ2-1; D not certain. The sequence came from a man aged 50 to 59 who received an inactivated influenza vaccine. The sequencing here drew on PBMCs from blood, taken on the day of vaccination. CDR3 sequence (DNA): TGTGCCAGCAGCTTAGGGTGGGCAGGCCGGACCTACAATGAGCAGTTCTTC. Translation gives CASSLGWAGRTYNEQFF.